This T cell receptor beta chain is from a study of T cell responses to AZD1222 COVID-19 vaccine. Findings and caveats of the study: White British donors predominated, females outnumbered males, and clonal diversity was possibly underestimated.

Of note for this clone: Its antigen is unidentified.

The V end was cut by 5 bases, the J end by 0 bases, with 10 bases between. This CDR3 is 14 amino acids long. CDR1 and CDR2 from the germline V gene are SNHLY and FYNNEI. Profiling relied on immunoSEQ multiplex PCR, and the TCRdb table lists in-frame clones only, not all of them. The top ten clones hold over 20% of a sample with under 80,000 clones, under 90% of them seen once. The chain has TRBV2 and TRBJ1-1, with a weak D call TRBD1 (5 bases). This clonotype was obtained from an adult in good health. Here the sequenced sample was peripheral blood, taken on day 0 of AZD1222 vaccination. CDR3 residues: CASSRDSMNTEAFF. The CDR3 coding sequence is TGTGCCAGCAGTCGAGACAGTATGAACACTGAAGCTTTCTTT. Supplemented by reference TRBV2 and TRBJ1-1, the full variable domain reads EPEVTQTPSHQVTQMGQEVILRCVPISNHLYFYWYRQILGQKVEFLVSFYNNEISEKSEIFDDQFSVERPDGSNFTLKIRSTKLEDSAMYFCASSRDSMNTEAFFGQGTRLTVV.